This T cell receptor (beta chain) was sequenced in a study of radiotherapy plus CTLA-4 blockade in lung cancer. Study as a whole: Overall, 18% of patients showed an objective response, while about 30% attained disease control. Study-wide results and caveats: It was early blood T cell clone dynamics, with interferon-beta, that reportedly best predicted response. Clones derived from tumor TCRs expanded in blood after radiotherapy plus ipilimumab.

As for this clone: Its antigen is unknown.

Sequencing was performed with immunoSEQ multiplex PCR; in TCRdb, only in-frame clones are kept and a portion is missing. The sample includes 45,000 to 60,000 clones, 65% to 80% seen only once; the top ten take approximately 2.5%. Those patients who had chemo-refractory metastatic non-small-cell lung cancer were given focal radiation along with CTLA-4 blockade through ipilimumab. This CDR3 has 13 residues. The V and J ends lost 4 bases and 10 bases respectively, with 16 bases between them. Germline V gene lookup returns CDR1 SGHRS and CDR2 YFSETQ. The V call is TRBV5-1, the J call TRBJ2-3; TRBD1 is a possible D gene (6 bases). The sequencing used peripheral blood, collected from a patient treated with radiotherapy plus ipilimumab. This clonotype was obtained from a human donor with non-small cell lung cancer whose response to radiotherapy plus ipilimumab could not be evaluated. CDR3 DNA: TGCGCCAGCAGCCCCCGGGACATCTACGCGCAGTATTTT. This sequence encodes CASSPRDIYAQYF.